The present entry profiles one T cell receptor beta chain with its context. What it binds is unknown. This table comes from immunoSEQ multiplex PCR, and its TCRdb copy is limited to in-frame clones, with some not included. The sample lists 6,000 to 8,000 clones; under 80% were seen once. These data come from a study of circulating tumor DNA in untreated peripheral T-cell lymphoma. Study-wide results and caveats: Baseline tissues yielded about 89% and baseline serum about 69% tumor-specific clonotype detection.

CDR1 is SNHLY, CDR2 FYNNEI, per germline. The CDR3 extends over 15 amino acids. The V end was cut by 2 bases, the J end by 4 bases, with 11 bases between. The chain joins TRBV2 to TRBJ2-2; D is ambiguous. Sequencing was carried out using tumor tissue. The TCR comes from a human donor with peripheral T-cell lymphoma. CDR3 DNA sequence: TGTGCCAGCAGTGAATCGGCCTCTTTCACCGGGGAGCTGTTTTTT. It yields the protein CASSESASFTGELFF.